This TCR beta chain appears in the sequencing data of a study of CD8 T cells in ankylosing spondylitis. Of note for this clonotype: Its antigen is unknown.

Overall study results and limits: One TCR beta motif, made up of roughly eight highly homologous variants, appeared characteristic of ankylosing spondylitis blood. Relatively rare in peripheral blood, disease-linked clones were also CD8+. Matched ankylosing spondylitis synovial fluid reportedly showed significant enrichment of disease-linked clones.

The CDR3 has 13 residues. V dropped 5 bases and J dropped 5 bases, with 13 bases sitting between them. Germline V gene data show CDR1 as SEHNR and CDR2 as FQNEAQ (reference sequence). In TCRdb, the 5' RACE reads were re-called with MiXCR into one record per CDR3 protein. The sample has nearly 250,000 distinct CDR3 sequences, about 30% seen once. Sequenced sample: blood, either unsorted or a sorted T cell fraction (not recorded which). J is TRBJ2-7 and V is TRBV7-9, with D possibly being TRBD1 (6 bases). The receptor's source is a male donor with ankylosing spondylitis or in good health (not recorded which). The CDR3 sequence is CASSPRQVHEQYF. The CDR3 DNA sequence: TGTGCCAGCAGCCCTCGACAGGTCCACGAGCAGTACTTC.